A single sample gave rise to the 18 T cell receptor beta chains below, sequenced in a study of Ad26.COV2.S vaccination and SARS-CoV-2 variants. Treatment in this sample: some 20 received Ad26.COV2.S at low or high dose, single or two shots; a few received placebo; per-sample allocation not given. Sampling was done on day 63 after the first vaccine or placebo injection. The data were produced by immunoSEQ multiplex PCR, yet TCRdb's version contains in-frame clones alone and is incomplete. The table shows over 400,000 clones, with 80% to 95% occurring only once. This sample comprised peripheral blood, obtained in a trial of Ad26.COV2.S vaccine versus placebo. Source of these receptors: a person aged 18-65 years who received the Ad26.COV2.S COVID-19 vaccine or a placebo.

The rearrangement uses TRBV5-6 and TRBJ2-3; the D gene is possibly TRBD2 (5 bases). Per the germline V gene, CDR1 is SGHDT and CDR2 is YYEEEE. The CDR3 sequence is 14 residues long. V dropped 0 bases and J dropped 12 bases, with 17 bases sitting between them. The CDR3 spells CASSLELTSGIQYF. The CDR3 coding sequence is TGTGCCAGCAGCTTGGAGCTCACCTCGGGGATTCAGTATTTT.

CDR3 region: CASSFLGQGSYNEQFF. CDR3 DNA sequence: TGTGCCAGCAGTTTCCTCGGACAGGGTTCCTACAATGAGCAGTTCTTC. This chain connects TRBV28 to TRBJ2-1, with 8 bases identical to TRBD1. V lost 3 bases, J lost 1 base, and 5 bases stayed unmatched. The CDR3 extends over 16 amino acids. The germline gives CDR1 MDHEN, CDR2 SYDVKM.

The chain joins TRBV6-5 to TRBJ1-5; 8 bases are shared with TRBD1. Germline assignment: CDR1 MNHEY and CDR2 SVGAGI. Trimming cost V 6 bases and J 4 bases; bases outside gene matches: 8. The CDR3 runs to 15 residues. CDR3 coding DNA: TGTGCCAGCAGGGGGAGGACAGGGACTAATCAGCCCCAGCATTTT. As protein: CASRGRTGTNQPQHF.

The chain uses TRBV2 and TRBJ1-5, with 8 bases identical to TRBD1. The V gene end was trimmed by 8 bases and the J gene end by 2 bases; junction bases not matched to a gene: 5. The CDR3 has 14 amino acids. Germline CDR1 SNHLY, CDR2 FYNNEI. The CDR3: CASASGQGNQPQHF. Here the CDR3 DNA reads TGTGCCAGCGCTTCGGGACAGGGCAATCAGCCCCAGCATTTT.

The rearrangement joins TRBV28 to TRBJ1-4; 7 nucleotides line up with TRBD1. With 6 bases clipped from V and 5 bases from J, the junction kept 9 bases outside the gene matches. This CDR3 contains 15 residues. Germline CDR1 reads MDHEN; CDR2 reads SYDVKM. CDR3 nucleotides: TGTGCCAGCAGCCCTCCGGGACAGCGCAATGAAAAACTGTTTTTT. Translated: CASSPPGQRNEKLFF.

The chain combines TRBV24-1 with TRBJ2-5, with TRBD1 identical over 10 bases. The CDR3 loop spans 16 amino acids. The germline CDR1 and CDR2 sequences are KGHDR and SFDVKD. The trim removed 3 bases at V and 4 bases at J, leaving 7 bases unmatched. CDR3 coding DNA: TGTGCCACCAGTGATCCGGGGACAGGGGTGGTAGAGACCCAGTACTTC. Its protein is CATSDPGTGVVETQYF.

The chain employs TRBV7-9 and TRBJ2-1, with D unclear. Trimming left V 2 bases short and J 5 bases short, with 4 bases between. Germline-derived CDR1 and CDR2 are SEHNR and FQNEAQ (reference sequence). CDR3 size: 12 residues. The CDR3 loop reads CASSLKNNEQFF. For the CDR3, the DNA is TGTGCCAGCAGCTTAAAAAACAATGAGCAGTTCTTC.

The chain carries TRBV6-2 or TRBV6-3 and TRBJ2-5; D is possibly TRBD1 (5 bases). With 5 bases removed from V and 4 bases from J, the gap between germline ends came to 11 bases. Germline assignment: CDR1 MNHEY and CDR2 SVGEGT. The CDR3 runs to 13 residues. Here the CDR3 reads CASSPRVPETQYF. As DNA, the CDR3 is TGTGCCAGCAGTCCCAGGGTTCCAGAGACCCAGTACTTC.

The chain links TRBV29-1 to TRBJ1-2; weak D call: TRBD1 (6 bases). V lost 5 bases, J lost 0 bases, and 10 bases lay in between. The CDR3 is made up of 13 amino acids. The germline gives CDR1 SQVTM, CDR2 ANQGSEA. The CDR3 DNA reads TGCAGCGTTCCCGACAGGACTAACTATGGCTACACCTTC. Translation gives CSVPDRTNYGYTF.

J is TRBJ2-1 and V is TRBV28, with 7 bases lining up with TRBD2. The germline V gene encodes CDR1 MDHEN and CDR2 SYDVKM. This CDR3 spans 15 amino acids. The V gene end was trimmed by 6 bases and the J gene end by 7 bases; junction bases not matched to a gene: 12. CDR3 protein: CASSQFAGVLNEQFF. The CDR3 DNA follows: TGTGCCAGCAGCCAGTTCGCGGGAGTATTGAATGAGCAGTTCTTC.

The chain combines TRBV7-9 with TRBJ2-3; the D gene is possibly TRBD2 (6 bases). Germline CDR1 is SEHNR and CDR2 is FQNEAQ (reference sequence). This CDR3 has 13 residues. Trimming stripped 3 bases from V and 5 bases from J, with 9 bases between. The CDR3 region has the DNA TGTGCCAGCAGCTTGCCCGGGGGAGATACGCAGTATTTT. Translating gives CASSLPGGDTQYF. Combining the CDR3 with reference TRBV7-9 and TRBJ2-3 gives the whole variable domain DTGVSQNPRHKITKRGQNVTFRCDPISEHNRLYWYRQTLGQGPEFLTYFQNEAQLEKSRLLSDRFSAERPKGSFSTLEIQRTEQGDSAMYLCASSLPGGDTQYFGPGTRLTVL.

This clone was recorded once. The chain joins TRBV5-6 to TRBJ2-7, with 7 bases matching TRBD1. Trimming took 0 bases from V and 2 from J; bases not matched to a gene: 5. CDR1 and CDR2 (germline): SGHDT, YYEEEE. This CDR3 has 15 amino acids. For the CDR3, the DNA is TGTGCCAGCAGCTTGGTCGGGGACAGAACCTACGAGCAGTACTTC. It is translated as CASSLVGDRTYEQYF.

The CDR3 coding sequence is TGTGCCAGCAGCCAAGGGGCAAGCGCTTCCTACGAGCAGTACTTC. The encoded protein is CASSQGASASYEQYF. The chain carries TRBV4-2 and TRBJ2-7; D remains ambiguous. The germline V gene has CDR1 LGHNA and CDR2 YNFKEQ. The V end lost 1 base, the J end lost 1 base, and 11 bases lay between the germline ends. The CDR3 covers 15 residues.

V is TRBV19 and J is TRBJ2-5, with 8 bases aligning to TRBD1. V was clipped by 4 bases and J by 2 bases; unmatched bases: 3. Germline assignment: CDR1 LNHDA and CDR2 SQIVND (reference sequence). This CDR3 spans 14 amino acids. Written as DNA, the CDR3 is TGTGCCAGTAGTAACCGGGACAGGCAAGAGACCCAGTACTTC. Its translation is CASSNRDRQETQYF.

The genes are TRBV27 and TRBJ1-1; D might be TRBD1 (5 bases). The V and J ends lost 0 bases and 4 bases respectively, with 18 bases between them. Germline lookup yields CDR1 MNHEY and CDR2 SMNVEV (reference sequence). The CDR3 loop spans 17 amino acids. CDR3 loop: CASSLSFRPGLTTEAFF. In nucleotides, the CDR3 is TGTGCCAGCAGTTTATCGTTTCGGCCGGGGCTTACCACTGAAGCTTTCTTT.

This chain uses TRBV28 with TRBJ2-5; possibly TRBD2 for D (7 bases). Germline V gene sequence: CDR1 MDHEN, CDR2 SYDVKM. CDR3 length: 15 amino acids. V was shortened by 7 bases and J by 5 bases, with 20 bases between the two germline ends. The CDR3 protein is CASNTAGGPWETQYF. Here the CDR3 DNA reads TGTGCCAGCAATACGGCCGGGGGGCCTTGGGAGACCCAGTACTTC. The entire variable domain, with the rest obtained from reference TRBV28 and TRBJ2-5, is as follows: DVKVTQSSRYLVKRTGEKVFLECVQDMDHENMFWYRQDPGLGLRLIYFSYDVKMKEKGDIPEGYSVSREKKERFSLILESASTNQTSMYLCASNTAGGPWETQYFGPGTRLLVL.

V is TRBV3-1 (or the pseudogene TRBV3-2) and J is TRBJ2-3; TRBD1 matches at 8 bases. Germline CDR1 LGHDT, CDR2 YNNKEL (reference sequence). J lost 2 bases, V lost 3 bases, and 1 base had no gene match. The CDR3 totals 14 residues. In DNA, the CDR3 is TGTGCCAGCAGCCAGGACAGGGACACAGATACGCAGTATTTT. Translated, it gives CASSQDRDTDTQYF.

Comments on this clone: This sample includes further DNA sequences coding for the same CDR3. The CDR3 region is CASSESGSYEQYF. The DNA of the CDR3 is TGTGCCAGCAGTGAATCCGGTTCCTACGAGCAGTACTTC. V usage is TRBV25-1 and J usage is TRBJ2-7, with D hard to call. The germline V gene has CDR1 MGHDK and CDR2 SYGVNS. The V end lost 1 base, the J end lost 1 base, and 5 bases lay between the germline ends. The CDR3 is made up of 13 amino acids.